This T cell receptor beta chain originates from a study of shared clonotypes between healthy human individuals. Comments on this clone: What it binds is not known.

The study's findings and limits: Sorted-subset sequencing was shown by rarefaction to be incomplete despite large depth.

In replicate PCRs of sorted subsets, 150 to 200 ng DNA, about 30,000 T cell genomes, was used. Some clones are missing from TCRdb's copy, which holds only in-frame ones; the method was immunoSEQ multiplex PCR. The sample comprises approximately 590,000 clones, 95% to 96% of which are singletons, and 0.085% to 0.11% rests with the top ten. Naivety among CD8 cells was defined by CD45RO negativity and positive CCR7 selection, thereby excluding terminally differentiated effector memory CD45RA+ cells. Sequenced input: naive CD8+ T cells sorted from blood. The sequence came from a woman younger than 45 in good health.

In DNA form, the CDR3 reads TGTGCCAGCAGCCCCCTATCTGTCTCTTCCTACGAGCAGTACTTC. It translates to CASSPLSVSSYEQYF. V and J are TRBV6-6 and TRBJ2-7; D is unresolved. Per germline, CDR1 MNHNY and CDR2 SVGAGI (reference sequence). The CDR3 length is 15 residues. Deletions cut 6 bases from V and 1 base from J, with 16 bases between.